This T cell receptor (beta chain) was captured by sequencing in a study of glioma-infiltrating T cells. The study, taken as a whole, reports: Gliomas, especially low-grade, showed above-expected tissue-blood divergence; non-neoplastic patients showed below.

Germline assignment: CDR1 SQVTM and CDR2 ANQGSEA. The V end was cut by 4 bases, the J end by 4 bases, with 11 bases between. CDR3 length: 13 residues. The iRepertoire nested amplicon-rescue multiplex PCR amplified TCR alpha and beta CDR3s from RNA. One entry per CDR3 protein, called by TCRdb with MiXCR from the multiplex PCR reads. The sample has about 110,000 distinct CDR3 sequences, less than 30% seen once. Comment on this clonotype: Its matching antigen is unknown. A much larger clone differs from this one at a single base, so this may be a read error.

The clonotype was recovered from a human donor with low-grade glioma or glioblastoma, undergoing nonglioma brain surgery, or in good health (not recorded which). Material for sequencing was glioma tissue, nonneoplastic brain tissue, or PBMCs (not recorded which). This chain connects TRBV29-1 to TRBJ1-5, with unresolved D. The CDR3 spells CSVVQVINQPQHF. In nucleotides, the CDR3 is TGCAGCGTTGTCCAGGTGATTAATCAGCCCCAGCATTTT.